This T cell receptor beta chain is drawn from a study of OX40 agonist ivuxolimab in advanced cancers. The wider study: It was ivuxolimab, an agonistic anti-OX40 (CD134) antibody, that patients were treated with. Study-wide points: Averaged across samples, CD8+ T cells carried more expanded clones than CD4+ did. Antigen specificity was not determined for the expanded peripheral T cells. People who partly responded at 0.1-3.0 mg/kg had some of the least clonal expansion seen.

The CDR3 consists of 13 residues. CDR1 is WSHSY and CDR2 is SAAADI in the germline V gene. V lost 7 bases, J lost 2 bases, and 4 bases stayed unmatched. Produced via immunoSEQ multiplex PCR; TCRdb's table is partial and in-frame only. The top ten hold around 2% of the sample, which has roughly 63,000 clones, 86% seen once. To note about this clone: Its specificity is not known.

The receptor was isolated from an adult with an advanced solid tumor such as melanoma, head and neck, liver or kidney cancer. The chain couples TRBV10-2 to TRBJ2-7, with 8 positions matching TRBD1. This specimen was CD4+ or CD8+ T cells sorted from blood, taken in a trial of the OX40 agonist ivuxolimab. DNA of the CDR3: TGCGCCAGCATTAGGACAGGGACCTACGAGCAGTACTTC. Amino acids: CASIRTGTYEQYF.